The 13 T cell receptor beta chains below were found in one sample sequenced in a study of shared clonotypes between healthy human individuals. Data came from immunoSEQ multiplex PCR; TCRdb stores just in-frame clones and leaves some out. Found here are 2,500,000 or so clones, over 85% of them singletons; the top ten hold about 0.38%. The source material was naive CD4+ T cells from PBMCs. Subset here: CD45RA+ positively selected. These receptors came from a man aged 18 to 35 in good health. Some clones in this sample may be carry-over from other donors' samples.

The V call is TRBV5-1, the J call TRBJ2-5; D might be TRBD2 (5 bases). The CDR3 spans 16 residues. V was pared by 1 base and J by 2 bases, with 15 bases between. CDR1 is SGHRS, CDR2 YFSETQ, per germline. The CDR3 is CASSLFGRSGQETQYF. The CDR3 DNA is TGCGCCAGCAGCTTGTTCGGTAGAAGCGGACAAGAGACCCAGTACTTC.

This clone occurred once. The rearrangement links TRBV11-3 to TRBJ1-1, with D possibly TRBD1 on 5 matching bases. Trimming pared 0 bases from V and 1 base from J, leaving 12 bases between. The CDR3 contains 16 residues. The germline V gene encodes CDR1 SGHNT and CDR2 YENEEA. CDR3: CASSLEAGTGNTEAFF. CDR3 nucleotide sequence: TGTGCCAGCAGCTTAGAGGCGGGGACCGGGAACACTGAAGCTTTCTTT.

Worth noting for this clone: This CDR3 is also generated by other DNA sequences in the sample. The chain has TRBV7-2 and TRBJ1-5, with 7 bases fitting TRBD1. Germline assignment: CDR1 SGHTA and CDR2 FQGNSA. Trimming removed 5 bases from V and 2 bases from J; junction bases left unmatched: 3. CDR3 size: 14 residues. The DNA of the CDR3 is TGTGCCAGCAGCCTAGACAGGGGCAATCAGCCCCAGCATTTT. Translation: CASSLDRGNQPQHF.

The rearrangement joins TRBV11-2 to TRBJ2-1; perhaps D is TRBD1 or TRBD2 (5 bases each). CDR1 and CDR2 (germline): SGHAT, FQNNGV. V was pared by 2 bases and J by 9 bases, with 14 bases between. The CDR3 length is 14 residues. CDR3 in amino acids: CASSLRGVGSEQFF. The CDR3 DNA is TGTGCCAGCAGCTTAAGAGGGGTAGGGAGTGAGCAGTTCTTC.

Only one count was recorded for this clone. The chain is built from TRBV19 and TRBJ2-2; D is undetermined. The V gene's germline CDR1 is LNHDA and CDR2 SQIVND (reference sequence). This CDR3 comprises 12 residues. The germline V and J ends were trimmed by 6 bases and 3 bases, with 5 bases remaining between them. This CDR3 is CASRWDTGELFF. CDR3 bases: TGTGCCAGTAGATGGGACACCGGGGAGCTGTTTTTT.

CDR3 region: CASSPDRAQETQYF. CDR3 bases: TGTGCCAGCAGTCCGGACAGGGCCCAAGAGACCCAGTACTTC. V is TRBV2 and J is TRBJ2-5; 8 bases line up with TRBD1. With V trimmed by 5 bases and J by 1 base, 3 bases remained unmatched. The CDR3 runs 14 residues. The germline V gene encodes CDR1 SNHLY and CDR2 FYNNEI.

The V gene is TRBV6-1, the J gene TRBJ1-1, with D hard to call. This CDR3 comprises 14 residues. The V gene lost 8 bases and the J gene lost 0 bases, with 13 bases spanning the gap. Germline V CDR1 and CDR2: MNHNS, SASEGT. The CDR3 sequence: CASDHGRLNTEAFF. The CDR3 nucleotides are TGTGCCAGCGATCACGGCAGATTGAACACTGAAGCTTTCTTT.

The chain recombines TRBV5-4 with TRBJ2-3; 7 nucleotides line up with TRBD2. Per the germline V gene, CDR1 is SGHNT and CDR2 is YYREEE (reference sequence). V dropped 0 bases and J dropped 3; count of bases not matched to a gene: 1. CDR3 size: 14 residues. CDR3 nucleotide sequence: TGTGCCAGCAGCTTGGAACTAGCGACAGATACGCAGTATTTT. Its translation is CASSLELATDTQYF.

V gene TRBV28 combines with J gene TRBJ2-5, with a possible D match to TRBD1 (5 bases). This CDR3 region has 13 residues. V was pared by 6 bases and J by 2 bases, with 10 bases between. Germline values: CDR1 MDHEN, CDR2 SYDVKM. DNA of the CDR3: TGTGCCAGCAGAACCCGACAGCAAGAGACCCAGTACTTC. It specifies CASRTRQQETQYF.

The rearrangement links TRBV29-1 to TRBJ2-4, with 8 bases identical to TRBD2. CDR1 is SQVTM and CDR2 is ANQGSEA in the germline V gene. J gave up 2 bases and V 2 bases, and 5 bases lay outside the gene matches. The CDR3 contains 15 residues. CDR3 protein: CSVEQRESSKNIQYF. In DNA form, the CDR3 reads TGCAGCGTTGAACAGCGGGAGAGTTCCAAAAACATTCAGTACTTC. Supplemented by reference TRBV29-1 and TRBJ2-4, the full variable domain reads SAVISQKPSRDICQRGTSLTIQCQVDSQVTMMFWYRQQPGQSLTLIATANQGSEATYESGFVIDKFPISRPNLTFSTLTVSNMSPEDSSIYLCSVEQRESSKNIQYFGAGTRLSVL.

The chain couples TRBV28 to TRBJ2-5, with D perhaps matching TRBD1 (6 bases). Germline CDR1 is MDHEN and CDR2 is SYDVKM. This CDR3 contains 16 residues. V lost 0 bases and J lost 2, with 13 bases in between. CDR3 sequence (DNA): TGTGCCAGCAGTTTATGGTCCGGACAGCGACAAGAGACCCAGTACTTC. Protein sequence: CASSLWSGQRQETQYF. Drawing the rest from reference TRBV28 and TRBJ2-5, the complete variable domain is DVKVTQSSRYLVKRTGEKVFLECVQDMDHENMFWYRQDPGLGLRLIYFSYDVKMKEKGDIPEGYSVSREKKERFSLILESASTNQTSMYLCASSLWSGQRQETQYFGPGTRLLVL.

This chain links TRBV5-1 with TRBJ2-7, with D unclear. Trimming stripped 0 bases from V and 3 bases from J, with 7 bases between. CDR1 is SGHRS and CDR2 is YFSETQ in the germline V gene. This CDR3 comprises 13 residues. CDR3 bases: TGCGCCAGCAGCTTGGTGAGTAACTACGAGCAGTACTTC. Translation: CASSLVSNYEQYF.

The CDR3 loop is CASSKERGTGDYSNQPQHF. CDR3 DNA: TGTGCCAGCAGCAAAGAACGGGGGACAGGTGATTATAGCAATCAGCCCCAGCATTTT. The chain employs TRBV21-1 and TRBJ1-5; the D call of TRBD1 is as the table states it, not checked on the DNA. TRBV21-1 corresponds to a pseudogene. The CDR3 sequence is 19 residues long.